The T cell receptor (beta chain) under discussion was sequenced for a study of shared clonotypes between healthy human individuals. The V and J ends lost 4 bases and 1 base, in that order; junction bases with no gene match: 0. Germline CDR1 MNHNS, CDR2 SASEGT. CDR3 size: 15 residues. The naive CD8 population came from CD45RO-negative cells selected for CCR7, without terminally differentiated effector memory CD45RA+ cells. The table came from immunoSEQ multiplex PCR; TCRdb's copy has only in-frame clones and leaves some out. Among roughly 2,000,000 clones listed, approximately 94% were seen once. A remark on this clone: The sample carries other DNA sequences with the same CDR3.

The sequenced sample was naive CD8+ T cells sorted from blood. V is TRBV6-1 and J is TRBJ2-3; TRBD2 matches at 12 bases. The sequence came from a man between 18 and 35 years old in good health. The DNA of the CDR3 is TGTGCCAGCAGTGGACTAGCGGGGGGCACAGATACGCAGTATTTT. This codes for CASSGLAGGTDTQYF.